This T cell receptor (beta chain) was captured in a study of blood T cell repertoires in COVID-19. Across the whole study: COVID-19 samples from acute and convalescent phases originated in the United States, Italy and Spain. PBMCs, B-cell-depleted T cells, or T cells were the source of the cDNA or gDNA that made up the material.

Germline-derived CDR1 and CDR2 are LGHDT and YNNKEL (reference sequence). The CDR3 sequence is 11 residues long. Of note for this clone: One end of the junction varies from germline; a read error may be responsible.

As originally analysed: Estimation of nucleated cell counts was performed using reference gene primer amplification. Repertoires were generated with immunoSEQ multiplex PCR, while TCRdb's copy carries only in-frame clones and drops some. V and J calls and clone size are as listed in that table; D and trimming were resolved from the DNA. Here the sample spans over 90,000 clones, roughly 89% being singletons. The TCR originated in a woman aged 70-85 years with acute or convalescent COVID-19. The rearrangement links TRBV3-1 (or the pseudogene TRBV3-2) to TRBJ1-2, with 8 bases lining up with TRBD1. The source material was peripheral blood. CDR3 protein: CASSQGQGSYF. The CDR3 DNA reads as TGTGCCAGCAGCCAAGGACAGGGGTCGTACTTC.